Described below is a single T cell receptor beta chain sequence and its context. Its antigen is currently unknown. Germline V gene lookup returns CDR1 KGHSH and CDR2 LQKENI. This CDR3 has 16 amino acids. With V trimmed by 2 bases and J by 7 bases, 12 bases remained unmatched. Authors' analysis steps: Without quality scores, immunoSEQ junctional reads could not be filtered like full-length reads. Using immunoSEQ multiplex PCR, the repertoire was profiled, and TCRdb retains in-frame clones only, with some absent. V and J calls and clone size follow that table, whereas D and trimming were derived from the DNA. The data show around 2.5 million clones, with 93% seen just once and 0.35% to 0.45% held by the top ten. The donors, all of them Caucasian adults, lived in Nashville, Tennessee. This entry is derived from a study of shared clonotypes between healthy human individuals. Study as a whole: CD8 memory received one plate per donor, CD8 naive two, CD4 memory three and CD4 naive three.

Study-level findings and limits: Some naive CD4 clonotypes, roughly 5%, turned up in common across several donors.

The material sequenced was naive CD4+ T cells from PBMCs. Subset in this sample: CD45RA+ positively selected. The chain couples TRBV18 to TRBJ2-7; TRBD2 agrees at 9 bases. The clonotype originates from a man aged 18 to 30 in good health. Some clones in this sample may be carry-over from other donors' samples. The CDR3 region has the DNA TGTGCCAGCTCACCAATGGGATTAGCGGGAGTGGGAGAGCAGTACTTC. Translation gives CASSPMGLAGVGEQYF.